The clone carrying this T cell receptor (beta chain) was found a few times. No antigen is known for it. The sample originates from a study of shared clonotypes between healthy human individuals. Study information: Three plates were used per donor for CD4 naive, three for CD4 memory, two for CD8 naive and one for CD8 memory.

V was pared by 6 bases and J by 7 bases, with 9 bases of the junction left unmatched. The length of the CDR3 is 14 residues. The germline V gene has CDR1 MDHEN and CDR2 SYDVKM. Method: immunoSEQ multiplex PCR; TCRdb's copy keeps in-frame clones and lacks some. Among some 2.3 million clones listed, roughly 93% were seen once. Points from the study as a whole: Naive subsets tended to show greater estimated richness than memory subsets.

The specimen was naive CD4+ T cells from PBMCs. Subset specified: CD45RA+ positively selected. This clonotype was obtained from a man younger than 35 in good health. Some clones in this sample may be carry-over from other donors' samples. The chain carries TRBV28 and TRBJ1-5; TRBD1 matches at 7 bases. CDR3 sequence reads: CASRLRGLEQPQHF. The CDR3 DNA reads TGTGCCAGCAGACTGAGGGGGCTCGAGCAGCCCCAGCATTTT.